This TCR beta chain was captured by sequencing in a study of blood T cell repertoires in COVID-19. Study background: Acute and convalescent COVID-19 samples came from the United States, Italy and Spain.

CDR3 length equals 14 residues. Germline assignment: CDR1 GTSNPN and CDR2 SVGIG (reference sequence). V lost 5 bases to trimming and J lost 5 bases, with 18 bases between them. Cohort assignment relied on participant-reported clinical history. This clone has only one observation. Method: immunoSEQ multiplex PCR; TCRdb's copy keeps in-frame clones and lacks some. The repertoire holds roughly 430,000 clones, with around 90% as singletons. The chain combines TRBV30 with TRBJ2-5, with TRBD1 as a possible D gene (5 bases). Sequenced sample: PBMCs or T cells enriched from blood (not recorded which). The source of this sequence is a woman aged 40 to 50 with acute COVID-19. CDR3 nucleotide sequence: TGTGCCTGGGGTACAGGTTCGGTCGGGGAGACCCAGTACTTC. Translation: CAWGTGSVGETQYF.